The clone carrying this TCR beta chain was counted between two and nine times. The entry originates in a study of blood T cell repertoires in COVID-19. Turning to the study itself: Acute and convalescent COVID-19 specimens originated in the United States, Italy and Spain. Nucleic acid was either cDNA or gDNA, and it came from T cells, B-cell-depleted T cells, or PBMCs.

In the source study's methods: Reference gene primer amplification gave estimated nucleated cell counts. Repertoires were generated with immunoSEQ multiplex PCR, while TCRdb's copy carries only in-frame clones and drops some. The V and J calls and clone size were taken over from that table, and D and trimming were inferred from the DNA. The data hold around 200,000 clones, with about 86% observed a single time. The clonotype was recovered from a man between 50 and 59 years old with active or convalescent COVID-19. Source material: peripheral blood.

CDR3 loop: CASRQYYGYTF. CDR3 bases: TGTGCCAGCAGACAGTACTATGGCTACACCTTC. The gene calls are TRBV2 and TRBJ1-2; no clear D gene. The V gene's germline CDR1 is SNHLY and CDR2 FYNNEI. The V gene lost 6 bases and the J gene lost 3 bases, with 5 bases spanning the gap. The CDR3 is made up of 11 amino acids.